These 31 T cell receptor beta chains share one sample of origin, sequenced in a study of neurological immune-mediated disorders. TCRdb redid the calling of the 5' RACE reads with MiXCR, one entry per CDR3 protein. Here the sample spans 120,000 or so distinct CDR3 sequences, about 3.4% being singletons. Sequencing was done on a sample of PBMCs. These receptors originate from a woman in her thirties with multiple sclerosis.

The sample holds many counts of this clonotype. The chain employs TRBV29-1 and TRBJ2-7; TRBD2 matches 7 bases. This CDR3 has 15 residues. Germline trimming cut 4 bases from V and 4 bases from J; bases unmatched to any gene: 13. Germline V gives CDR1 SQVTM, CDR2 ANQGSEA. CDR3 in amino acids: CSVAPGGGRNYEQYF. CDR3 bases: TGCAGCGTTGCCCCCGGCGGGGGTAGAAATTACGAGCAGTACTTC.

This clonotype has a count of ten or more. The V and J genes are TRBV7-9 and TRBJ2-7, with D perhaps TRBD1 (7 bases). Germline CDR1 is SEHNR and CDR2 is FQNEAQ (reference sequence). This CDR3 region has 15 residues. Trimming removed 5 bases from V and 6 bases from J, with 20 bases in between. CDR3 loop: CASSPSGTAAGEQYF. CDR3 bases: TGTGCCAGCAGCCCTTCCGGGACAGCAGCGGGCGAGCAGTACTTC.

As to this clonotype: This may be a read error, as it is one base from a much larger clone. V and J are TRBV21-1 and TRBJ2-7; the listed D gene, TRBD1, was not tested against the DNA. TRBV21-1 is a known pseudogene. The CDR3 loop spans 12 amino acids. In DNA form, the CDR3 reads TGTGACAGCAGGACAGGGGCCGACGAGCAGTACTTC. It yields the protein CDSRTGADEQYF.

This clonotype has at least ten counts. The chain links TRBV10-2 to TRBJ2-2; D remains ambiguous. The CDR3 is 13 residues long. The V end was cut by 4 bases, the J end by 3 bases, with 6 bases between. Germline-derived CDR1 and CDR2 are WSHSY and SAAADI. The DNA for the CDR3 is TGCGCCAGCAGTGTCAGATACACCGGGGAGCTGTTTTTT. Its protein product is CASSVRYTGELFF.

This clonotype was found many times. The rearrangement links TRBV5-1 to TRBJ2-1; 12 bases agree with TRBD2. This CDR3 has 16 amino acids. Germline CDR1 reads SGHRS; CDR2 reads YFSETQ. V trimming: 1 base; J trimming: 6 bases; junction bases outside the gene matches: 5. CDR3 DNA: TGCGCCAGCAGCTTGAGTTCGACTAGCGGGAGCAATGAGCAGTTCTTC. Its translation is CASSLSSTSGSNEQFF.

This clonotype came up many times. The V gene is TRBV6-2 or TRBV6-3, the J gene TRBJ2-2, with D tentatively TRBD1 (5 bases). V was cut by 7 bases and J by 6 bases, with 15 bases left in between. CDR3 length: 14 amino acids. In germline, CDR1 is MNHEY, CDR2 SVGEGT. The CDR3 DNA follows: TGTGCCAGCACTTTCAGGGCTATTGCCGGGGAGCTGTTTTTT. This codes for CASTFRAIAGELFF.

This clonotype came up many times. The chain joins TRBV7-8 to TRBJ2-7, with D tentatively TRBD1 (5 bases). Germline V gene data show CDR1 as SGHVS and CDR2 as FQNEAQ. With 1 base removed from V and 2 bases from J, the gap between germline ends came to 9 bases. CDR3 length: 14 amino acids. CDR3 in amino acids: CASSLGRATYEQYF. Written as DNA, the CDR3 is TGTGCCAGCAGCTTAGGCAGGGCCACCTACGAGCAGTACTTC.

This clonotype was observed at least ten times. CDR3 DNA sequence: TGTGCCAGCAGTTTCGGGACTAGTATTTCCGATACGCAGTATTTT. Translation gives CASSFGTSISDTQYF. The J gene is TRBJ2-3, the V gene TRBV27; 8 bases are shared with TRBD2. Germline CDR1 and CDR2: MNHEY and SMNVEV (reference sequence). Trimming at V came to 3 bases and at J to 6 bases, leaving 8 bases not matched to a gene. This CDR3 region has 15 residues.

This clonotype was counted many times. The chain couples TRBV12-3 or TRBV12-4 to TRBJ1-4; 8 bases are a match to TRBD1. Trimming cost V 6 bases and J 7 bases; bases outside gene matches: 10. The CDR3 runs 15 residues. CDR3 protein: CASRAPTGDSEKLFF. The CDR3 DNA reads TGTGCCAGCAGGGCGCCGACAGGGGATAGTGAAAAACTGTTTTTT.

This clonotype came up many times. V and J are TRBV9 and TRBJ2-7; no clear D. CDR3 length: 13 amino acids. Trimming left V 3 bases short and J 3 bases short, with 10 bases between. CDR1 and CDR2 (germline): SGDLS, YYNGEE. The CDR3 region has the DNA TGTGCCAGCAGCGCCCCCCGGAGCTACGAGCAGTACTTC. Residues: CASSAPRSYEQYF. Full variable domain (missing parts from reference TRBV9 and TRBJ2-7): DSGVTQTPKHLITATGQRVTLRCSPRSGDLSVYWYQQSLDQGLQFLIQYYNGEERAKGNILERFSAQQFPDLHSELNLSSLELGDSALYFCASSAPRSYEQYFGPGTRLTVT.

This clonotype came up many times. The CDR3 here is CSAINSKQGSSYEQYF. In nucleotides, the CDR3 is TGCAGTGCTATTAATTCTAAACAGGGAAGCTCCTACGAGCAGTACTTC. The chain couples TRBV20-1 to TRBJ2-7, with TRBD1 as a possible D gene (6 bases). Trimming left V 4 bases short and J 0 bases short, with 19 bases between. The germline V gene has CDR1 DFQATT and CDR2 SNEGSKA (reference sequence). This CDR3 has 16 residues.

In its sample, this clonotype was seen many times. V gene TRBV27 combines with J gene TRBJ1-1; D possibly corresponds to TRBD1 (6 bases). The CDR3 consists of 14 residues. The V end was cut by 6 bases, the J end by 0 bases, with 11 bases between. Germline V gene data show CDR1 as MNHEY and CDR2 as SMNVEV (reference sequence). The CDR3 here is CASRPNRVNTEAFF. In nucleotides, the CDR3 is TGTGCCAGCAGACCCAACAGGGTGAACACTGAAGCTTTCTTT.

This clonotype was recorded many times. The chain employs TRBV2 and TRBJ1-5; 10 bases align to TRBD1. Germline CDR1 is SNHLY and CDR2 is FYNNEI. This CDR3 is 15 amino acids long. The V segment lost 6 bases and the J segment 2 bases; nucleotides outside the gene matches: 4. CDR3: CASSPGTGGNQPQHF. CDR3 coding DNA: TGTGCCAGCAGCCCCGGGACAGGGGGCAATCAGCCCCAGCATTTT.

This clonotype was seen a handful of times. CDR3 DNA sequence: TGTGCCAGCAGAGGCGACAGGGACGGCTACGAGCAGTACTTC. Protein product: CASRGDRDGYEQYF. The chain uses TRBV6-2 or TRBV6-3 and TRBJ2-7; TRBD1 matches 7 bases. Germline assignment: CDR1 MNHEY and CDR2 SVGEGT. J was trimmed by 3 bases and V by 6 bases; bases with no gene match: 8. The CDR3 is 14 amino acids.

This clonotype appeared many times. The chain employs TRBV15 and TRBJ1-3; unclear D gene. The CDR3 consists of 16 residues. Trimming removed 0 bases at V and 0 bases at J, with 9 bases between. CDR1 LNHNV and CDR2 YYDKDF come from the germline V gene (reference sequence). The CDR3 sequence: CATSRDLVSSGNTIYF. The CDR3 nucleotides read TGTGCCACCAGCAGAGATCTGGTTTCCTCTGGAAACACCATATATTTT.

This clonotype was seen repeatedly, ten times or more. This sequence joins TRBV24-1 and TRBJ1-5; no clear D gene. This CDR3 spans 14 amino acids. From germline, CDR1 is KGHDR and CDR2 SFDVKD. Trimming shortened V by 4 bases and J by 9 bases, and 15 bases separated the two germline ends. The CDR3 bases are TGTGCCACCAGTGAAAGGACCGCCACATGGCCCCAGCATTTT. The encoded protein is CATSERTATWPQHF.

The chain links TRBV12-3 or TRBV12-4 to TRBJ2-1, with 9 bases lining up with TRBD2. The CDR3 runs to 14 residues. With 3 bases clipped from V and 6 bases from J, the junction kept 3 bases outside the gene matches. CDR3 in amino acids: CASSFAGGGNEQFF. The CDR3, as DNA: TGTGCCAGCAGTTTTGCGGGAGGGGGCAATGAGCAGTTCTTC.

This clonotype was seen a handful of times. The chain has TRBV19 and TRBJ2-2; 9 nucleotides match TRBD2. Germline V gives CDR1 LNHDA, CDR2 SQIVND (reference sequence). The V gene end was trimmed by 3 bases and the J gene end by 3 bases; junction bases not matched to a gene: 2. CDR3 length equals 15 residues. The CDR3 bases are TGTGCCAGTAGTATTAGCGGGGGCTACACCGGGGAGCTGTTTTTT. Translation: CASSISGGYTGELFF.

This clonotype turned up a few times. The rearrangement uses TRBV7-8 and TRBJ2-1; maybe TRBD2 (5 bases). The CDR3 runs 15 residues. V was shortened by 5 bases and J by 8 bases, with 19 bases between the two germline ends. The germline gives CDR1 SGHVS, CDR2 FQNEAQ. This CDR3 reads CASSVRDPFDHEQFF. CDR3 coding DNA: TGTGCCAGCAGCGTCCGGGATCCGTTCGACCATGAGCAGTTCTTC.

The V gene is TRBV9, the J gene TRBJ2-5, with D perhaps matching TRBD2 (6 bases). The germline CDR1 and CDR2 sequences are SGDLS and YYNGEE. The CDR3 runs to 17 residues. V lost 0 bases and J 3 bases, leaving 18 bases between the germline ends. The CDR3 loop reads CASSVEGPGGVEETQYF. CDR3 coding DNA: TGTGCCAGCAGCGTAGAAGGGCCAGGAGGGGTGGAAGAGACCCAGTACTTC.

This clonotype was seen at least ten times. For the CDR3, the DNA is TGCGCCAGCAGCGATCGACAGGGGAGTGGAAACACCATATATTTT. As protein: CASSDRQGSGNTIYF. The chain has TRBV5-1 and TRBJ1-3; TRBD1 matches at 8 bases. J gave up 3 bases and V 4 bases, and 6 bases lay outside the gene matches. The germline CDR1 and CDR2 sequences are SGHRS and YFSETQ. The CDR3 contains 15 residues.

This clonotype has at least ten counts. This chain connects TRBV28 to TRBJ1-3; D is uncertain. CDR1 and CDR2 (germline): MDHEN, SYDVKM. V dropped 1 base and J dropped 1 base, with 8 bases sitting between them. The CDR3 length is 15 residues. CDR3: CASSLLPGSGNTIYF. The CDR3 nucleotides read TGTGCCAGCAGTTTATTACCAGGATCTGGAAACACCATATATTTT.

V usage is TRBV4-1 and J usage is TRBJ2-3; D unclear. V gave up 5 bases and J gave up 8 bases, with 11 bases separating them. CDR3 length: 12 residues. From germline, CDR1 is MGHRA and CDR2 YSYEKL. In DNA form, the CDR3 reads TGCGCCAGCAGCAAAACCGGTAGTACGCAGTATTTT. Encoded protein: CASSKTGSTQYF.

This clonotype was seen only a few times. The rearrangement links TRBV7-8 to TRBJ1-5, with D possibly TRBD1 on 6 matching bases. The V end was cut by 1 base, the J end by 0 bases, with 10 bases between. CDR1 is SGHVS, CDR2 FQNEAQ, per germline. The CDR3 covers 16 residues. The CDR3 protein is CASSLGGQYSNQPQHF. The DNA for the CDR3 is TGTGCCAGCAGCTTAGGAGGACAGTATAGCAATCAGCCCCAGCATTTT.

This clonotype was seen a handful of times. The chain recombines TRBV18 with TRBJ2-5; D unresolved. Germline-derived CDR1 and CDR2 are KGHSH and LQKENI. V lost 5 bases to trimming and J lost 2 bases, with 9 bases between them. The CDR3 is 13 amino acids. CDR3: CASSVRAQETQYF. In DNA form, the CDR3 reads TGTGCCAGCTCAGTCCGGGCGCAAGAGACCCAGTACTTC.

About this clonotype: One end of the junction does not line up with germline, which may come from a read error. The V and J genes are TRBV20-1 and TRBJ1-5, with no clear D. The V gene's germline CDR1 is DFQATT and CDR2 SNEGSKA (reference sequence). CDR3 size: 13 residues. CDR3 region: CSASREGGKTQNF. CDR3 DNA sequence: TGCAGTGCTTCGAGGGAGGGTGGAAAGACCCAGAATTTT.

There are many counts of this clonotype. The chain uses TRBV5-1 and TRBJ1-3; D call uncertain. CDR3 length: 17 amino acids. V lost 2 bases and J lost 4, with 19 bases in between. Germline-derived CDR1 and CDR2 are SGHRS and YFSETQ. In nucleotides, the CDR3 is TGCGCCAGCAGCTTCACCCCTGACGGGAAACGAGGAAACACCATATATTTT. This sequence encodes CASSFTPDGKRGNTIYF.

This clonotype has ten or more counts. The V gene is TRBV3-1, the J gene TRBJ2-4, with D perhaps TRBD1 or TRBD2 (5 bases each). This CDR3 spans 19 amino acids. V was pared by 0 bases and J by 3 bases, with 21 bases between. Germline V lookup: CDR1 LGHDT, CDR2 YNNKEL (reference sequence). The CDR3 DNA reads as TGTGCCAGCAGCCAAGAGCCGGGTGGGGGTTTATTCGGCAAAAACATTCAGTACTTC. It yields the protein CASSQEPGGGLFGKNIQYF.

This clonotype came up many times. The chain carries TRBV12-3 or TRBV12-4 and TRBJ1-5, with D maybe TRBD1 (5 bases). The CDR3 runs 18 residues. The V gene lost 7 bases and the J gene lost 0 bases, with 22 bases spanning the gap. The CDR3 coding sequence is TGTGCCAGCACACGTGCCGGGACCCTAAGGAGTAGCAATCAGCCCCAGCATTTT. Translating gives CASTRAGTLRSSNQPQHF.

This clonotype occurred many times. The chain links TRBV20-1 to TRBJ2-7; D possibly corresponds to TRBD2 (7 bases). The V end was cut by 6 bases, the J end by 3 bases, with 12 bases between. CDR1 DFQATT and CDR2 SNEGSKA come from the germline V gene (reference sequence). CDR3 length: 12 amino acids. This CDR3 reads CSAGGTLYEQYF. The DNA of the CDR3 is TGCAGTGCGGGGGGGACACTCTACGAGCAGTACTTC.

This clonotype was recorded many times. The chain combines TRBV20-1 with TRBJ2-1, with 13 bases that match TRBD2. Germline trimming cut 5 bases from V and 8 bases from J; bases unmatched to any gene: 6. The CDR3 extends over 14 amino acids. Germline-derived CDR1 and CDR2 are DFQATT and SNEGSKA (reference sequence). The CDR3 loop is CSASGTSGTHEQFF. CDR3 in DNA: TGCAGTGCTTCCGGGACTAGCGGGACCCATGAGCAGTTCTTC.